These 12 T cell receptor beta chains were sequenced from one sample in a study of CD8+ T cells in alopecia areata. Treatment meaning: oral pan-JAK inhibitor, 5-10 mg twice daily. RNA extraction was followed by reverse transcription into cDNA, which acted as the sequencing template. The protocol was immunoSEQ multiplex PCR, while the TCRdb copy is restricted to in-frame clones and leaves out a portion. The sample has about 160,000 clones, about 71% seen once. Sample: CD4+ T cells sorted from blood, taken at week 4, from a patient treated with tofacitinib. Source of these receptors: a human donor with alopecia areata.

This clone was seen a few times. This CDR3 is also generated by other DNA sequences in the sample. This rearrangement joins TRBV5-1 to TRBJ1-1; D remains ambiguous. Germline V lookup: CDR1 SGHRS, CDR2 YFSETQ. The length of the CDR3 is 13 residues. V shed 0 bases and J shed 1 base, with 4 bases lying between them. The CDR3 DNA sequence: TGCGCCAGCAGCTTGGTTCCGAACACTGAAGCTTTCTTT. Amino acids: CASSLVPNTEAFF.

The V gene is TRBV29-1, the J gene TRBJ1-5, with 8 positions matching TRBD1. The ends lost 7 bases at V and 0 bases at J; junction bases unmatched: 5. The CDR3 length is 14 residues. The V gene's germline CDR1 is SQVTM and CDR2 ANQGSEA. CDR3 nucleotide sequence: TGCAGCGCTATAGGACAGGGTAGCAATCAGCCCCAGCATTTT. Its protein is CSAIGQGSNQPQHF. Complete variable domain (other parts from reference TRBV29-1 and TRBJ1-5): SAVISQKPSRDICQRGTSLTIQCQVDSQVTMMFWYRQQPGQSLTLIATANQGSEATYESGFVIDKFPISRPNLTFSTLTVSNMSPEDSSIYLCSAIGQGSNQPQHFGDGTRLSIL.

The chain has TRBV30 and TRBJ1-2, with D unresolved. CDR3 size: 12 residues. Trimming stripped 0 bases from V and 7 bases from J, with 9 bases between. CDR1 is GTSNPN and CDR2 is SVGIG in the germline V gene (reference sequence). CDR3 protein: CAWSVLARGYTF. The CDR3 bases are TGTGCCTGGAGTGTACTGGCTCGTGGCTACACCTTC. Drawing the rest from reference TRBV30 and TRBJ1-2, the complete variable domain is SQTIHQWPATLVQPVGSPLSLECTVEGTSNPNLYWYRQAAGRGLQLLFYSVGIGQISSEVPQNLSASRPQDRQFILSSKKLLLSDSGFYLCAWSVLARGYTFGSGTRLTVV.

On this clone: Distinct nucleotide sequences in the sample also encode this CDR3. The rearrangement links TRBV9 to TRBJ2-1; 7 positions agree with TRBD2. The CDR3 runs to 14 residues. CDR1 and CDR2 from the germline V gene are SGDLS and YYNGEE. V was clipped by 0 bases and J by 3 bases; unmatched bases: 0. The CDR3, as DNA: TGTGCCAGCAGCGTAGCTAGCGGCTACAATGAGCAGTTCTTC. Translation gives CASSVASGYNEQFF. The variable domain in full, with the rest retrieved from reference TRBV9 and TRBJ2-1, is DSGVTQTPKHLITATGQRVTLRCSPRSGDLSVYWYQQSLDQGLQFLIQYYNGEERAKGNILERFSAQQFPDLHSELNLSSLELGDSALYFCASSVASGYNEQFFGPGTRLTVL.

The chain joins TRBV30 to TRBJ1-1; D is unresolved. The CDR3 has 12 residues. Trimming took off 0 bases at V and 6 bases at J, with 8 bases between the two ends. Germline CDR1 and CDR2: GTSNPN and SVGIG (reference sequence). CDR3 sequence reads: CAWSVPVAEAFF. CDR3 bases: TGTGCCTGGAGTGTACCGGTCGCTGAAGCTTTCTTT.

This clone was seen a few times. The chain is built from TRBV25-1 and TRBJ2-7; a possible D gene is TRBD1 (6 bases). Germline-derived CDR1 and CDR2 are MGHDK and SYGVNS. There are 12 residues in the CDR3. Trimming left V 6 bases short and J 6 bases short, with 12 bases between. CDR3 DNA sequence: TGTGCCAGCAGAACAGGGATAGGCGAGCAGTACTTC. Translating gives CASRTGIGEQYF.

The J gene is TRBJ1-5, the V gene TRBV5-6; 7 bases align to TRBD1. The germline CDR1 and CDR2 sequences are SGHDT and YYEEEE. The CDR3 runs 14 residues. Unmatched junction bases numbered 5, after V lost 0 bases and J lost 8 bases. In nucleotides, the CDR3 is TGTGCCAGCAGCTTGGGGCAGGGGGGCGAGCCCCAGCATTTT. Translating gives CASSLGQGGEPQHF.

The V call is TRBV7-8, the J call TRBJ2-6, with D possibly TRBD1 on 5 matching bases. The CDR3 has 14 amino acids. V was pared by 11 bases and J by 1 base, with 12 bases between. The V gene's germline CDR1 is SGHVS and CDR2 FQNEAQ. The CDR3 DNA sequence: TGTGCCGGGGCGGACCCTTCTGGGGCCAACGTCCTGACTTTC. Translating gives CAGADPSGANVLTF.

The chain carries TRBV5-4 and TRBJ2-1, with D unresolved. Trimming removed 0 bases at V and 9 bases at J, with 13 bases between. Germline V CDR1 and CDR2: SGHNT, YYREEE (reference sequence). CDR3 size: 14 residues. The CDR3 DNA sequence: TGTGCCAGCAGCTTGGGGTACCCCACCGGTGAGCAGTTCTTC. Residues: CASSLGYPTGEQFF.

The rearrangement uses TRBV29-1 and TRBJ2-7; D possibly corresponds to TRBD2 (6 bases). Germline V CDR1 and CDR2: SQVTM, ANQGSEA. CDR3 size: 16 residues. Trimming cost V 5 bases and J 0 bases, with 20 bases left between them. In DNA form, the CDR3 reads TGCAGCGTTAGAGGGTCGGGACTTTTGAGCTCCTACGAGCAGTACTTC. Its protein product is CSVRGSGLLSSYEQYF.

The chain links TRBV29-1 to TRBJ2-1; D gene ambiguous. The CDR3 extends over 14 amino acids. In germline, CDR1 is SQVTM, CDR2 ANQGSEA. The V end was cut by 7 bases, the J end by 0 bases, with 13 bases between. The CDR3 loop reads CSGRPISSYNEQFF. CDR3 nucleotides: TGCAGCGGAAGACCCATCAGCTCCTACAATGAGCAGTTCTTC.

V is TRBV4-3 and J is TRBJ2-7; D may match TRBD1 or TRBD2 (6 bases each). V was clipped by 4 bases and J by 6 bases, with 16 bases between them. CDR1 and CDR2 from the germline V gene are LGHNA and YSLEER. This CDR3 is 14 amino acids long. The DNA of the CDR3 is TGCGCCAGCAGCCCCTTGGGGGGCGCGTCCGAGCAGTACTTC. Encoded protein: CASSPLGGASEQYF.